This T cell receptor beta chain emerged from a study of cytotoxic CD8 clonotypes in ibrutinib-treated CLL. Study-level results: Clonality went up at the time of ibrutinib response, stayed stable in sustained remission, and later dropped back toward its baseline level at progression. Public clonotypes, an uncommon group, contracted or remained stable on treatment.

The V gene's germline CDR1 is MNHNS and CDR2 SASEGT. This CDR3 contains 19 residues. J lost 0 bases, V lost 3 bases, and 11 bases had no gene match. Turning to this clone: The antigen is undetermined.

Sequencing was performed with immunoSEQ multiplex PCR; in TCRdb, only in-frame clones are kept and a portion is missing. This table has about 130,000 clones, 70% to 90% appearing once. This sequence was found in a human donor with chronic lymphocytic leukemia. The sequencing used PBMCs, collected after 24 months of ibrutinib treatment. The chain carries TRBV6-1 and TRBJ1-5; 10 bases line up with TRBD1. CDR3 bases: TGTGCCAGCAGTGATAGGGACAGGGGATTTTGGGATAGCAATCAGCCCCAGCATTTT. It specifies CASSDRDRGFWDSNQPQHF.